A selection of T cell receptor beta chains follows, all from one sample in a study of PD-1 blockade in classical Hodgkin lymphoma. Assay used: immunoSEQ multiplex PCR; TCRdb lists only in-frame clones, some missing. This repertoire shows some 150,000 clones, 78% found once; its top ten account for roughly 9.8%. Material: peripheral blood mononuclear cells (PBMCs), obtained before the second cycle of nivolumab. These receptors came from a human donor with classical Hodgkin lymphoma. Each CDR3 is given with its conserved first and last residue. Fields, in order: CDR3 protein, CDR3 DNA, J gene, clone size, D gene, CDR3 length, V gene. A D gene is named only where the DNA matches it firmly. Rows may omit the clone size; those that give it use once, few, many or a size class.

CDR3: CASSRGRGANEKLFF; DNA: TGTGCCAGTAGTAGGGGCAGGGGGGCGAATGAAAAACTGTTTTTT; J: TRBJ1-4; size: .; D: TRBD1; length: 15; V: TRBV19
CDR3: CASSQDVLAGGRVNEQFF; DNA: TGCGCCAGCAGCCAAGATGTACTAGCGGGGGGGAGAGTTAATGAGCAGTTCTTC; J: TRBJ2-1; size: .; D: TRBD2; length: 18; V: TRBV4-1
CDR3: CASSPRGGQPQHF; DNA: TGTGCCAGCAGTCCTAGGGGAGGTCAGCCCCAGCATTTT; J: TRBJ1-5; size: many; D: .; length: 13; V: TRBV2
CDR3: CASGLVQYRGVLSGANVLTF; DNA: TGTGCTAGTGGTTTGGTACAATACAGGGGAGTTTTGTCCGGGGCCAACGTCCTGACTTTC; J: TRBJ2-6; size: .; D: TRBD1; length: 20; V: TRBV12-5
CDR3: CASSLVGLAPTNTGELFF; DNA: TGTGCCAGCAGCTTGGTTGGACTAGCGCCTACGAACACCGGGGAGCTGTTTTTT; J: TRBJ2-2; size: .; D: TRBD2; length: 18; V: TRBV5-4
CDR3: CASSLDLTGSRGYTF; DNA: TGTGCCAGCAGCTTGGACTTAACAGGGAGTCGCGGCTACACCTTC; J: TRBJ1-2; size: .; D: .; length: 15; V: TRBV5-4
CDR3: CASSEGAGGRGEQFF; DNA: TGTGCCAGCAGTGAGGGAGCGGGGGGAAGAGGTGAGCAGTTCTTC; J: TRBJ2-1; size: .; D: TRBD2; length: 15; V: TRBV6-4
CDR3: CASSEQGGNQPQHF; DNA: TGTGCCAGCAGTGAACAGGGTGGCAATCAGCCCCAGCATTTT; J: TRBJ1-5; size: .; D: .; length: 14; V: TRBV2
CDR3: CASSYSTGLGYTF; DNA: TGTGCCAGCAGTTACTCTACAGGCCTCGGCTACACCTTC; J: TRBJ1-2; size: .; D: .; length: 13; V: TRBV6-6
CDR3: CAISGSGGTTSTDTQYF; DNA: TGTGCCATCAGTGGTAGCGGGGGTACAACCAGCACAGATACGCAGTATTTT; J: TRBJ2-3; size: .; D: TRBD2; length: 17; V: TRBV10-3
CDR3: CASSPTGGGTDTQYF; DNA: TGTGCCAGCAGCCCTACAGGGGGGGGCACAGATACGCAGTATTTT; J: TRBJ2-3; size: .; D: .; length: 15; V: TRBV7-6
CDR3: CASRELGLAGSEQFF; DNA: TGTGCCAGCAGGGAATTGGGACTAGCGGGATCTGAGCAGTTCTTC; J: TRBJ2-1; size: few; D: TRBD2; length: 15; V: TRBV28
CDR3: CSVGQIMNTEAFF; DNA: TGCAGCGTTGGACAGATCATGAACACTGAAGCTTTCTTT; J: TRBJ1-1; size: once; D: .; length: 13; V: TRBV29-1
CDR3: CASSLGPDRAETQYF; DNA: TGCGCCAGCAGCTTGGGGCCGGACAGGGCGGAGACCCAGTACTTC; J: TRBJ2-5; size: .; D: TRBD1; length: 15; V: TRBV5-1
CDR3: CASSPTGTNTGELFF; DNA: TGTGCCAGCAGCCCGACAGGCACGAACACCGGGGAGCTGTTTTTT; J: TRBJ2-2; size: .; D: .; length: 15; V: TRBV6-5
CDR3: CAISGVRDRSGETQYF; DNA: TGTGCCATCAGTGGGGTCAGGGACCGAAGCGGTGAGACCCAGTACTTC; J: TRBJ2-5; size: .; D: .; length: 16; V: TRBV10-3
CDR3: CAWSMARGTQYF; DNA: TGTGCCTGGAGTATGGCCAGGGGGACCCAGTACTTC; J: TRBJ2-5; size: .; D: .; length: 12; V: TRBV30
CDR3: CASSLDRTYQETQYF; DNA: TGTGCCAGCAGCTTAGACCGGACATACCAAGAGACCCAGTACTTC; J: TRBJ2-5; size: .; D: .; length: 15; V: TRBV7-2
CDR3: CASMALYEQYF; DNA: TGTGCCAGCATGGCCCTCTACGAGCAGTACTTC; J: TRBJ2-7; size: .; D: .; length: 11; V: TRBV28
CDR3: CASSLGQGRTEAFF; DNA: TGTGCCAGCAGCTTAGGGCAGGGCAGGACTGAAGCTTTCTTT; J: TRBJ1-1; size: .; D: .; length: 14; V: TRBV11-2
CDR3: CASSLTSDSSYEQYF; DNA: TGTGCCAGCAGCTTAACCTCGGACTCGTCCTACGAGCAGTACTTC; J: TRBJ2-7; size: once; D: .; length: 15; V: TRBV7-8
CDR3: CASRYGQYYGYTF; DNA: TGTGCCAGCAGGTACGGACAGTACTATGGCTACACCTTC; J: TRBJ1-2; size: many; D: .; length: 13; V: TRBV6-1
CDR3: CASSVGTAETYEQYF; DNA: TGTGCCAGCAGCGTTGGGACAGCAGAAACCTACGAGCAGTACTTC; J: TRBJ2-7; size: .; D: TRBD1; length: 15; V: TRBV9
CDR3: CASSLDGRESQPQHF; DNA: TGTGCCAGCAGCTTAGACGGCAGGGAATCTCAGCCCCAGCATTTT; J: TRBJ1-5; size: .; D: .; length: 15; V: TRBV7-9
CDR3: CASSWTGSSGNTIYF; DNA: TGTGCCAGCAGCTGGACAGGGAGCTCTGGAAACACCATATATTTT; J: TRBJ1-3; size: .; D: TRBD1; length: 15; V: TRBV5-4
CDR3: CASSRTAWNEQFF; DNA: TGTGCCAGCAGCCGGACGGCTTGGAATGAGCAGTTCTTC; J: TRBJ2-1; size: .; D: .; length: 13; V: TRBV7-2
CDR3: CASSPQIKRGGYEQYF; DNA: TGCGCCAGCAGCCCCCAAATTAAGCGGGGGGGCTACGAGCAGTACTTC; J: TRBJ2-7; size: once; D: TRBD2; length: 16; V: TRBV4-1
CDR3: CASSEGVGFGTEAFF; DNA: TGTGCCAGCAGTGAAGGGGTGGGCTTCGGCACTGAAGCTTTCTTT; J: TRBJ1-1; size: .; D: .; length: 15; V: TRBV2
CDR3: CATSRDQAYTEAFF; DNA: TGTGCCACCAGCAGAGATCAGGCCTACACTGAAGCTTTCTTT; J: TRBJ1-1; size: .; D: .; length: 14; V: TRBV15
CDR3: CASSYEALYEQYF; DNA: TGTGCCAGCAGTTACGAGGCCTTGTACGAGCAGTACTTC; J: TRBJ2-7; size: .; D: .; length: 13; V: TRBV6-6
CDR3: CASSLRAGTPGELFF; DNA: TGTGCCAGCAGCTTGCGCGCCGGGACCCCCGGAGAGCTGTTTTTT; J: TRBJ2-2; size: .; D: .; length: 15; V: TRBV5-4